Listed below are T cell receptor beta chains from one sample, sequenced in a study of identifying expanded T cells in peripheral blood. This table comes from immunoSEQ multiplex PCR, and its TCRdb copy is limited to in-frame clones, with some not included. Among around 63,000 clones listed, about 89% were seen once. Sequenced sample: blood. The source of these receptors is a person aged 18 to 70 in good health. The CDR3 runs from the conserved cysteine through the conserved F or W. A D gene is named only where the DNA matches it firmly. Rows give clone size only sometimes, using once, few, many, or a class for an expanded clone.

CDR3 protein: CASSKEGAAGFVDTQYF
CDR3 DNA: TGTGCCAGCAGCAAAGAGGGAGCGGCCGGCTTCGTAGATACGCAGTATTTT
V gene: TRBV9
J gene: TRBJ2-3
D gene: NA
clone size: NA

CDR3 protein: CASSLVTATNEKLFF
CDR3 DNA: TGTGCCAGCAGCTTAGTGACCGCAACTAATGAAAAACTGTTTTTT
V gene: TRBV7-9
J gene: TRBJ1-4
D gene: NA
clone size: once

CDR3 protein: CASSQDIGREGNTIYF
CDR3 DNA: TGTGCCAGCAGCCAAGATATTGGCAGGGAAGGAAACACCATATATTTT
V gene: TRBV4-2
J gene: TRBJ1-3
D gene: NA
clone size: NA

CDR3 protein: CASSELGGYSPLHF
CDR3 DNA: TGCGCCAGCAGTGAGTTAGGGGGCTATTCACCCCTCCACTTT
V gene: TRBV10-1
J gene: TRBJ1-6
D gene: TRBD1
clone size: NA

CDR3 protein: CASSILPSVLGNQPQHF
CDR3 DNA: TGTGCCAGTAGTATCTTGCCCAGCGTCCTTGGCAATCAGCCCCAGCATTTT
V gene: TRBV19
J gene: TRBJ1-5
D gene: NA
clone size: NA

CDR3 protein: CASSLFTNEKLFF
CDR3 DNA: TGTGCCAGCAGTTTATTCACTAATGAAAAACTGTTTTTT
V gene: TRBV27
J gene: TRBJ1-4
D gene: NA
clone size: NA

CDR3 protein: CASSEGFDYNEQFF
CDR3 DNA: TGTGCCAGCAGTGAAGGCTTTGACTACAATGAGCAGTTCTTC
V gene: TRBV6-4
J gene: TRBJ2-1
D gene: NA
clone size: few

CDR3 protein: CASSKQGSWGEQYF
CDR3 DNA: TGTGCCAGCAGCAAACAGGGTTCTTGGGGCGAGCAGTACTTC
V gene: TRBV21-1
J gene: TRBJ2-7
D gene: NA
clone size: NA

CDR3 protein: CASSYSGWRELFF
CDR3 DNA: TGTGCCAGCAGTTACTCGGGATGGCGGGAGCTGTTTTTT
V gene: TRBV6-6
J gene: TRBJ2-2
D gene: NA
clone size: NA

CDR3 protein: CASSATGVGANVLTF
CDR3 DNA: TGTGCCAGCAGTGCGACAGGGGTTGGGGCCAACGTCCTGACTTTC
V gene: TRBV6-4
J gene: TRBJ2-6
D gene: TRBD1
clone size: NA

CDR3 protein: CASSLAKGLETYNEQFF
CDR3 DNA: TGTGCCAGCAGCTTAGCGAAGGGACTAGAGACTTACAATGAGCAGTTCTTC
V gene: TRBV7-2
J gene: TRBJ2-1
D gene: TRBD2
clone size: NA

CDR3 protein: CASSLIVSYSGNTIYF
CDR3 DNA: TGTGCCAGCAGCCTTATTGTCAGTTACTCTGGAAACACCATATATTTT
V gene: TRBV28
J gene: TRBJ1-3
D gene: NA
clone size: NA

CDR3 protein: CASSAGQGLYTEAFF
CDR3 DNA: TGTGCCAGTAGTGCCGGACAGGGGTTGTACACTGAAGCTTTCTTT
V gene: TRBV19
J gene: TRBJ1-1
D gene: TRBD1
clone size: NA

CDR3 protein: CASSETWGLSFTDTQYF
CDR3 DNA: TGTGCCAGCAGTGAAACGTGGGGCCTAAGTTTTACAGATACGCAGTATTTT
V gene: TRBV6-1
J gene: TRBJ2-3
D gene: NA
clone size: NA

CDR3 protein: CASSVVAELGYNEQFF
CDR3 DNA: TGTGCCAGCAGCGTAGTGGCTGAGCTGGGCTACAATGAGCAGTTCTTC
V gene: TRBV9
J gene: TRBJ2-1
D gene: NA
clone size: NA

CDR3 protein: CASSLAGTDGYTF
CDR3 DNA: TGCGCCAGCAGCTTGGCGGGGACAGATGGCTACACCTTC
V gene: TRBV5-1
J gene: TRBJ1-2
D gene: TRBD1
clone size: NA

CDR3 protein: CASSLAGGYYEQYF
CDR3 DNA: TGTGCCAGCAGCTTGGCGGGAGGGTACTACGAGCAGTACTTC
V gene: TRBV5-4
J gene: TRBJ2-7
D gene: TRBD2
clone size: NA

CDR3 protein: CASSLGVPNEKLFF
CDR3 DNA: TGTGCCAGCAGCTTGGGGGTCCCCAATGAAAAACTGTTTTTT
V gene: TRBV11-1
J gene: TRBJ1-4
D gene: NA
clone size: NA

CDR3 protein: CASSRATGSGANVLTF
CDR3 DNA: TGTGCCAGCAGCAGGGCGACAGGGTCTGGGGCCAACGTCCTGACTTTC
V gene: TRBV5-4
J gene: TRBJ2-6
D gene: TRBD1
clone size: NA

CDR3 protein: CASSQDIIPESGTTDTQYF
CDR3 DNA: TGTGCCAGCAGCCAAGATATTATCCCCGAAAGCGGTACCACAGATACGCAGTATTTT
V gene: TRBV4-2
J gene: TRBJ2-3
D gene: NA
clone size: NA